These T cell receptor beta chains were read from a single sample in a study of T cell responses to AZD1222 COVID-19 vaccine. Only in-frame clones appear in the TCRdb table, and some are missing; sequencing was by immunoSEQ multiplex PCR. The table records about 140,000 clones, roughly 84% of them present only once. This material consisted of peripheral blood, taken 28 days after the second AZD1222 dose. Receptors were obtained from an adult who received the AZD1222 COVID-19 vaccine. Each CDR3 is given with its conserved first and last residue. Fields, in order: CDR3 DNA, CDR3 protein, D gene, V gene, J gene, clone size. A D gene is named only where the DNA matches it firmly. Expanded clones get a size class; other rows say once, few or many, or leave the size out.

TGTGCCAGCAGTTTATTTTCAGGGCTCGACGAGCAGTACTTC	CASSLFSGLDEQYF	.	TRBV28	TRBJ2-7	few
TGTGCCAGCAGTGAGCGCATCCTAACAGGGACCGGGGGCAATCAGCCCCAGCATTTT	CASSERILTGTGGNQPQHF	.	TRBV6-1	TRBJ1-5	.
TGTGCCAGCACCCAAGACAGGGCCGAGCAGTTCTTC	CASTQDRAEQFF	TRBD1	TRBV18	TRBJ2-1	.
TGTGCCTGGAGTGCAGGGGGTGCTCGGCAGCCCCAGCATTTT	CAWSAGGARQPQHF	TRBD1	TRBV30	TRBJ1-5	.
TGTGCCAGCAGCACAGGGACAAGAACGGCGGATACGCAGTATTTT	CASSTGTRTADTQYF	.	TRBV6-5	TRBJ2-3	.
TGCGCCAGCAGCTTACGACAGGGAAGCGACGAGCAGTACTTC	CASSLRQGSDEQYF	TRBD1	TRBV5-1	TRBJ2-7	.
TGTGCCAGCAGCGTAGAAGCCGGGACAGGGCCCGATGGCTACACCTTC	CASSVEAGTGPDGYTF	TRBD1	TRBV9	TRBJ1-2	.
TGTGCCAGCAGCGTAGAAGTATTTGGTGGCTACACCTTC	CASSVEVFGGYTF	.	TRBV9	TRBJ1-2	.
TGTGCCAGCAGTCTAACAAACGAGGGGGATTCACCCCTCCACTTT	CASSLTNEGDSPLHF	.	TRBV6-5	TRBJ1-6	.
TGTGCCATCAGCGGGGAGGGTGGGGGCTACACCTTC	CAISGEGGGYTF	.	TRBV10-3	TRBJ1-2	.
TGTGCCAGCTCTCGTGGCCAATACGACTATGGCTACACCTTC	CASSRGQYDYGYTF	.	TRBV18	TRBJ1-2	.
TGTGCCAGCAGTTTCTCCGGGATGTACTACGAGCAGTACTTC	CASSFSGMYYEQYF	.	TRBV27	TRBJ2-7	.
TGTGCCAGCAGCGGGGGACAGTTGTCAGGGGAGCTGTTTTTT	CASSGGQLSGELFF	TRBD1	TRBV5-6	TRBJ2-2	.
TGTGCCAGTTGCCGACAGACTGAGGTAAACTATGGCTACACCTTC	CASCRQTEVNYGYTF	.	TRBV19	TRBJ1-2	.
TGTGCCAGTAAACCGATTAGCGGGGGAGCAGATACGCAGTATTTT	CASKPISGGADTQYF	TRBD2	TRBV3-1/TRBV3-2	TRBJ2-3	few
TGTGCCAGCAGCTTAGGACAGGGCCTGGGAGAGACCCAGTACTTC	CASSLGQGLGETQYF	TRBD1	TRBV7-9	TRBJ2-5	.
TGCGCCAGCAGCTCGCCCGACAACTCCTACGAGCAGTACTTC	CASSSPDNSYEQYF	.	TRBV5-1	TRBJ2-7	.